This T cell receptor (beta chain) stems from a study of shared clonotypes between healthy human individuals. About the research overall: Donors had three CD4 naive, three CD4 memory, two CD8 naive and one CD8 memory plate apiece. Findings of the study overall: The diversity represented, both genetic and in exposure history, was limited by few donors. It was observed that 4% to 6% of naive CD4 clonotypes were shared across several donors.

CDR3 length: 18 residues. Germline values: CDR1 SGHTA, CDR2 FQGTGA. Trimming removed 0 bases at V and 0 bases at J, with 16 bases between. The count of this clone is one. The target antigen is unknown. Using immunoSEQ multiplex PCR, the repertoire was profiled, and TCRdb retains in-frame clones only, with some absent. Counted here are about 2.3 million clones, about 92% occurring once; the ten biggest clones make up approximately 0.4%. The authors divided CD4+ cells into CD45RA+ naive and CD45RA-negative memory subsets. The material sequenced was naive CD4+ T cells from PBMCs. Subset: CD45RA+ positively selected. The source is a young man in good health. Some clones in this sample may be carry-over from other donors' samples. The rearrangement joins TRBV7-3 to TRBJ2-3; D gene ambiguous. CDR3 nucleotide sequence: TGTGCCAGCAGCTTAACGGGTGTATACGGCGGTAGCACAGATACGCAGTATTTT. This sequence encodes CASSLTGVYGGSTDTQYF.